This T cell receptor (beta chain) comes out of a study of T cell changes during pregnancy in multiple sclerosis (dated by TCRdb to about 2019). A note on the overall study: Changes in the T cell repertoire over the course of pregnancy were examined in this study in women with multiple sclerosis.

Here V drops 5 bases and J drops 7 bases, and the junction holds 6 bases not matched to any gene. CDR1 and CDR2, per the germline V gene (reference sequence), are LNHDA and SQIVND. The CDR3 sequence holds 14 residues, the cysteine and phenylalanine included. The sequence is cut down to CDR3 DNA, 42 bases in frame from base 1. Receptor libraries were prepared by the immunoSEQ multiplex PCR assay. Not all clones reach the TCRdb copy of this immuneACCESS table, which keeps in-frame sequences only. Checked studies attribute under half of the gap to unresolved V genes and leave the rest unexplained. The sample data list under 130,000 clones, and about nine tenths of these were observed just once. Clones ranked in the top ten supply around 3.2% of the sample. As to this clone: This receptor's antigen is unknown. Nothing much larger sits one base from this clone, and base qualities are not available.

This sequence was found in a female donor with multiple sclerosis, enrolled in a pregnancy study. The starting material was peripheral blood, obtained after pregnancy. Recombination linked TRBV19 to TRBJ1-4, with 8 junctional bases fitting TRBD1. For the CDR3, the sequence is CASSADRGFEKLFF. The base sequence is TGTGCCAGTAGTGCAGACAGGGGTTTTGAAAAACTGTTTTTT. When the CDR3 is completed using the reference TRBV19 and TRBJ1-4 genes on either side, the full variable domain is DGGITQSPKYLFRKEGQNVTLSCEQNLNHDAMYWYRQDPGQGLRLIYYSQIVNDFQKGDIAEGYSVSREKKESFPLTVTSAQKNPTAFYLCASSADRGFEKLFFGSGTQLSVL.